Listed below are T cell receptor beta chains from one sample, sequenced in a study of naive and memory T cell subsets. TCRdb processed the UMI-ligation and nested PCR reads anew with MiXCR; each CDR3 protein has one entry. The sample yields 150,000 or so distinct CDR3 sequences, roughly 20% seen once. Sequences were obtained from naive CD4+ T cells from blood. The receptors were sampled from a human donor in good health. Each CDR3 is given with its conserved first and last residue. Each record gives: clone size, V gene, D gene, J gene, CDR3 protein, CDR3 DNA. D genes are given only for firm matches. The listing skips clone size in some rows; elsewhere it reads once, few, many or a size class.

>few|TRBV20-1|NA|TRBJ2-4
CSARGEARNIQYF
TGCAGTGCTAGGGGCGAGGCCAGGAACATTCAGTACTTC
>NA|TRBV6-5|NA|TRBJ2-7
CASIRYSGGSYEQYF
TGTGCCAGCATAAGGTACTCCGGGGGCTCCTACGAGCAGTACTTC
>NA|TRBV28|NA|TRBJ1-1
CASSLTLGVRRAFF
TGTGCCAGCAGCCTAACACTGGGGGTGAGGAGAGCTTTCTTT
>NA|TRBV10-3|TRBD2|TRBJ2-7
CAISDPSGRSYEQYF
TGTGCCATCAGTGATCCTAGCGGGAGAAGTTACGAGCAGTACTTC
>few|TRBV6-5|TRBD1|TRBJ1-4
CASRGQGDEKLFF
TGTGCCAGCAGGGGACAGGGGGATGAAAAACTGTTTTTT
>NA|TRBV6-5|NA|TRBJ1-1
CASSNSGTNTEAFF
TGTGCCAGCAGTAACTCTGGTACGAACACTGAAGCTTTCTTT
>NA|TRBV28|TRBD2|TRBJ2-1
CASSFSGRAVTEQLF
TGTGCCAGCAGTTTTAGCGGGAGGGCCGTCACTGAGCAGCTCTTC
>NA|TRBV5-1|NA|TRBJ2-6
CASSFGTSRSGANVLTF
TGCGCCAGCAGCTTCGGGACTTCCCGCTCTGGGGCCAACGTCCTGACTTTC
>many|TRBV7-8|TRBD2|TRBJ2-1
CASSSAGRLASYNEQFF
TGTGCCAGCAGCTCCGCCGGGCGACTAGCGTCCTACAATGAGCAGTTCTTC
>NA|TRBV28|NA|TRBJ1-6
CASSLDSRSYNSPLHF
TGTGCCAGCAGTTTGGACAGTCGCTCCTATAATTCACCCCTCCACTTT
>NA|TRBV24-1|NA|TRBJ2-1
CATSRGIYNEQFF
TGTGCCACCAGTCGAGGGATCTACAATGAGCAGTTCTTC
>NA|TRBV7-3|TRBD1|TRBJ2-3
CASSSRTGTDTQYF
TGTGCCAGCAGCTCCCGGACAGGAACAGATACGCAGTATTTT
>NA|TRBV27|TRBD2|TRBJ2-3
CASSPTSGRRTDTQYF
TGTGCCAGCAGTCCTACTAGCGGGAGGAGGACAGATACGCAGTATTTT
>NA|TRBV19|NA|TRBJ2-5
CASSMQREETQYF
TGTGCCAGTAGTATGCAGCGCGAAGAGACCCAGTACTTC
>many|TRBV28|TRBD2|TRBJ2-1
CASSNSGRYVEQFF
TGTGCCAGCAGTAATAGCGGGAGATATGTTGAGCAGTTCTTC
>many|TRBV29-1|NA|TRBJ2-7
CSVRQGMYEQYF
TGCAGCGTTCGGCAGGGGATGTACGAGCAGTACTTC
>NA|TRBV5-5|NA|TRBJ2-7
CASSLVAGLSYEQYF
TGTGCCAGCAGCTTGGTTGCGGGTCTCTCCTACGAGCAGTACTTC
>NA|TRBV5-1|TRBD1|TRBJ1-2
CASSLDGTGDGYTF
TGCGCCAGCAGCTTGGATGGTACAGGGGATGGCTACACCTTC
>many|TRBV7-2|TRBD1|TRBJ2-5
CASSLTTGTGEKTQYF
TGTGCCAGCAGCTTAACGACCGGGACAGGGGAGAAGACCCAGTACTTC
>many|TRBV20-1|NA|TRBJ2-3
CSARDGGTIDTQYF
TGCAGTGCTAGAGATGGCGGGACAATAGATACGCAGTATTTT
>NA|TRBV6-6|NA|TRBJ2-7
CASTLYPPSGAQDYEQYF
TGTGCCAGCACCCTGTACCCCCCGTCAGGGGCCCAGGACTACGAGCAGTACTTC
>NA|TRBV14|NA|TRBJ2-3
CASSQVGAVVADTQYF
TGTGCCAGCAGCCAAGTTGGAGCCGTCGTGGCAGATACGCAGTATTTT
>NA|TRBV7-2|TRBD2|TRBJ2-3
CASSLSTSGNTQYF
TGTGCCAGCAGCCTTTCAACTAGCGGTAATACGCAGTATTTT
>few|TRBV10-3|TRBD1|TRBJ1-6
CAISGDSPAPLHF
TGTGCCATCAGTGGGGACAGTCCCGCACCCCTCCACTTT
>NA|TRBV29-1|NA|TRBJ1-3
CSVGALTGNTIYF
TGCAGCGTTGGGGCCCTTACTGGAAACACCATATATTTT
>NA|TRBV27|NA|TRBJ1-2
CASKPSLVHEDYGYTF
TGTGCCAGCAAACCGAGTTTGGTGCACGAGGACTATGGCTACACCTTC
>NA|TRBV15|NA|TRBJ2-5
CATSKSYQETQYF
TGTGCCACCTCTAAGTCGTACCAAGAGACCCAGTACTTC
>NA|TRBV5-6|TRBD1|TRBJ2-6
CASSSLWGQVSGANVLTF
TGTGCCAGCAGCTCGTTGTGGGGACAGGTCTCTGGGGCCAACGTCCTGACTTTC
>many|TRBV29-1|TRBD2|TRBJ2-5
CSVVAGLLWTQYF
TGCAGCGTTGTAGCGGGACTTTTGTGGACCCAGTACTTC
>NA|TRBV28|TRBD1|TRBJ2-6
CASSRGQGYSGANVLTF
TGTGCCAGCAGTAGGGGGCAGGGGTATTCTGGGGCCAACGTCCTGACTTTC
>NA|TRBV9|NA|TRBJ2-7
CASSPRGQGPYEQYF
TGTGCCAGCAGCCCTAGGGGCCAGGGCCCCTACGAGCAGTACTTC
>few|TRBV5-6|NA|TRBJ2-1
CASSLLAPTYNEQFF
TGTGCCAGCAGCTTGCTCGCGCCCACCTACAATGAGCAGTTCTTC
>few|TRBV12-3/TRBV12-4|NA|TRBJ2-1
CASSSGRGNSYNEQFF
TGTGCCAGCAGTTCCGGTAGAGGGAACTCCTACAATGAGCAGTTCTTC
>many|TRBV18|NA|TRBJ2-1
CASSPRQGGAGYNEQFF
TGTGCCAGCTCACCACGACAAGGAGGGGCTGGGTACAATGAGCAGTTCTTC
>many|TRBV23-1|NA|TRBJ2-5
CASSQGPRTPRETQYF
TGCGCCAGCAGTCAAGGTCCAAGGACACCGCGAGAGACCCAGTACTTC
>NA|TRBV28|TRBD2|TRBJ2-5
CASRGTISMETQYF
TGTGCCAGCAGAGGGACTATATCTATGGAGACCCAGTACTTC
>NA|TRBV30|TRBD1|TRBJ1-5
CAWSQDRQITKGQPQHF
TGTGCCTGGAGTCAGGACAGGCAAATTACTAAGGGGCAGCCCCAGCATTTT
>NA|TRBV30|TRBD2|TRBJ2-2
CAWTVGPIGVAGKNTGELFF
TGTGCCTGGACCGTTGGTCCCATTGGAGTAGCGGGGAAGAACACCGGGGAGCTGTTTTTT
>few|TRBV12-3/TRBV12-4|NA|TRBJ1-1
CASRQQGGTEAFF
TGTGCCAGCAGGCAACAGGGAGGCACTGAAGCTTTCTTT
>few|TRBV6-6|NA|TRBJ1-1
CASSLQSRNTEAFF
TGTGCCAGCAGTCTGCAATCACGGAACACTGAAGCTTTCTTT
>many|TRBV7-3|NA|TRBJ2-5
CASSSGLTAETQYF
TGTGCCAGCAGTTCGGGACTCACGGCGGAGACCCAGTACTTC
>NA|TRBV7-6|NA|TRBJ2-5
CATSKGETQYF
TGTGCCACCTCAAAGGGAGAGACCCAGTACTTC
>few|TRBV11-2|TRBD1|TRBJ2-5
CASSQAGGAETQYF
TGTGCCAGCAGCCAAGCAGGGGGCGCAGAGACCCAGTACTTC
>NA|TRBV20-1|NA|TRBJ1-5
CSARAQSQPQHF
TGCAGTGCTAGAGCTCAGAGCCAGCCCCAGCATTTT